This TCR beta chain was identified in a study of identical twins (dated by TCRdb to about 2016). Study-level background: The study deep-sequenced TCR alpha and beta repertoires from monozygotic twins, unrelated adults of various ages and cord blood to test whether fetal clonotypes persist. Replicate twin experiments were performed at different times using different library preparation protocols to rule out contamination. The paper as a whole reports these results and caveats: Recombination models systematically underestimated out-of-frame TCR alpha sharing in monozygotic twins but agreed with sharing between unrelated individuals. Because the same donors could not be followed over many years, the conclusions relied on cross-sectional statistical analysis. Out-of-frame TCR alpha sequences shared between twins showed an excess of low generation-probability sequences compared with coincidental sharing between unrelated individuals. Zero-insertion analyses could be partly confounded by invariant T cells such as MAIT and iNKT, although diverse VJ usage argued against such confounding for most clonotypes. A weaker excess of twin sharing was found in beta out-of-frame sequences because the signal-to-noise ratio was lowered by fewer shared sequences. Abundant cord blood beta clonotypes had fewer insertions, young adult naive repertoires showed a similar but weaker trend, and memory repertoires showed no such trend.

The method behind the library was 5' RACE. Sequenced on an Illumina HiSeq 2000. A universal primer binding site was introduced by template switching, and a unique molecular identifier was present in the final cDNA, enabling accurate counting of TCR cDNA molecules. Specific primers in the conserved constant-segment region were used to synthesize first-strand cDNA for TCR alpha and beta chains. To control for contamination, every cDNA library was double barcoded, receiving both a SMART-Mk sample barcode and Illumina barcodes. Two successive PCR steps introduced TruSeq adapter sequences along with Illumina sample barcodes. TCR alpha and beta cDNA libraries were sequenced on the Illumina HiSeq platform with custom primers. The study's own analysis went as follows. Unique molecular identifiers were extracted from raw reads with MiGEC, and CDR3 positions were determined with MiXCR. Recombination models were inferred per individual with the repgenHMM and IGoR tools using an EM algorithm. Shared clonotype analysis was performed with the tcR package in R, normalizing sharing by the product of cloneset sizes. To study raw recombination free of thymic and clonal selection effects, out-of-frame nonproductive sequences were analyzed. TCRdb itself trimmed the public reads at Q25 with fastp, ran MiXCR and retained productive beta chains. CDR3 protein sequences are deduplicated, and each keeps its most common genes and DNA. The V and J calls here are based on TCRdb, not the publication. The sample includes around 530,000 distinct CDR3 sequences, with roughly 15% observed a single time. The top ten clones comprise roughly 0.46% of the sample.

This clonotype showed up many times. Its antigen specificity is not known. The record has no base qualities; no much larger clone is one base away. All donors were healthy Caucasians. Three pairs of female monozygotic twins, all aged about 18 to 29 years, were included in the twin cohort. Positive isolation kits from Invitrogen were used to isolate CD4+ and CD8+ T cell populations. These data were also reused for a study on yellow fever vaccine responses in identical twins. From that second study: According to the authors, the vaccine-induced T cell response in identical twins seemed to be partly convergent and partly specific to each individual. In identical twins, the study followed T cell clones that responded to the vaccine with precision.

This clonotype originated in a young woman in good health. The sample taken for sequencing was CD4+ T cells sorted from blood.

DNA sequence: TGTGCCAGCAGTTTTGAAGGGACTCCCAATCAGCCCCAGCATTTT. It translates as CASSFEGTPNQPQHF. The receptor chain draws on TRBV28 and TRBJ1-5; 5 matching bases give a weak D call of TRBD1. The germline V gene yields MDHEN for CDR1 and SYDVKM for CDR2. V gives up 3 bases and J gives up 3 bases, and the segment between their germline ends measures 12 bases. Measured from the cysteine to the phenylalanine, the CDR3 is 15 residues long. Here the CDR3 DNA is all that survives: 45 bases in frame from base 1.